The next 21 T cell receptor beta chains were all read from a single sample in a study of control samples from healthy donors and cancer patients. TCRdb's copy holds only in-frame clones and misses some; the assay was immunoSEQ multiplex PCR. The table lists roughly 69,000 clones, approximately 87% of them singletons, with approximately 2.5% in the top ten. The source material was PBMCs. These receptor sequences come from a woman aged 45-65 years with head and neck cancer.

The chain carries TRBV19 and TRBJ1-1, with 7 bases lining up with TRBD1. The V gene end was trimmed by 6 bases and the J gene end by 4 bases; junction bases not matched to a gene: 8. Germline CDR1 reads LNHDA; CDR2 reads SQIVND (reference sequence). The CDR3 contains 14 residues. As DNA, the CDR3 is TGTGCCAGTAGCTCCCCGACAGGGTCCACTGAAGCTTTCTTT. Protein: CASSSPTGSTEAFF. The full variable domain, with the rest looked up from reference TRBV19 and TRBJ1-1, is DGGITQSPKYLFRKEGQNVTLSCEQNLNHDAMYWYRQDPGQGLRLIYYSQIVNDFQKGDIAEGYSVSREKKESFPLTVTSAQKNPTAFYLCASSSPTGSTEAFFGQGTRLTVV.

This chain joins TRBV28 and TRBJ1-1, with unresolved D. This CDR3 contains 12 residues. Germline V gene data show CDR1 as MDHEN and CDR2 as SYDVKM. Trimming left V 4 bases short and J 1 base short, with 4 bases between. The CDR3 sequence is CASSSSNTEAFF. Here the CDR3 DNA reads TGTGCCAGCAGTTCCTCGAACACTGAAGCTTTCTTT.

The rearrangement joins TRBV3-1 (or the pseudogene TRBV3-2) to TRBJ1-3; D unresolved. The length of the CDR3 is 18 residues. Germline values: CDR1 LGHDT, CDR2 YNNKEL (reference sequence). V was pared by 1 base and J by 0 bases, with 16 bases between. CDR3 sequence reads: CASSQATGFASSGNTIYF. The CDR3 DNA follows: TGTGCCAGCAGCCAAGCCACCGGATTCGCGAGCTCTGGAAACACCATATATTTT.

The chain is built from TRBV7-6 and TRBJ2-1; 12 positions match TRBD2. Germline lookup yields CDR1 SGHVS and CDR2 FNYEAQ. J lost 4 bases, V lost 5 bases, and 6 bases had no gene match. This CDR3 is 16 amino acids long. The CDR3 reads CASSPTTSGGYNEQFF. Here the CDR3 DNA reads TGTGCCAGCAGCCCTACGACTAGCGGGGGATACAATGAGCAGTTCTTC.

V and J are TRBV18 and TRBJ2-2; 13 bases match TRBD2. V lost 5 bases, J lost 6 bases, and 6 bases stayed unmatched. CDR1 and CDR2 from the germline V gene are KGHSH and LQKENI. CDR3 size: 16 residues. The chain's CDR3 is CASSYRTSGGAGELFF. The CDR3, as DNA: TGTGCCAGCTCATACCGGACTAGCGGGGGTGCCGGGGAGCTGTTTTTT.

This chain joins TRBV27 and TRBJ2-5, with TRBD1 matching over 9 bases. CDR1 and CDR2 from the germline V gene are MNHEY and SMNVEV (reference sequence). The CDR3 runs 16 residues. V shed 5 bases and J 2 bases; nucleotides not matched to a gene: 9. The DNA of the CDR3 is TGTGCCAGCAGTCCCCTAGGACAGGGGTTACAAGAGACCCAGTACTTC. Its translation is CASSPLGQGLQETQYF.

The chain recombines TRBV11-1 with TRBJ1-3; D call uncertain. V lost 0 bases and J 0 bases, leaving 6 bases between the germline ends. Germline V gives CDR1 SGHAT, CDR2 FQDESV (reference sequence). There are 15 residues in the CDR3. The DNA for the CDR3 is TGTGCCAGCAGCTTAGCGCTCGACTCTGGAAACACCATATATTTT. It codes for CASSLALDSGNTIYF. The complete variable domain, with remaining parts taken from reference TRBV11-1 and TRBJ1-3, reads EAEVAQSPRYKITEKSQAVAFWCDPISGHATLYWYRQILGQGPELLVQFQDESVVDDSQLPKDRFSAERLKGVDSTLKIQPAELGDSAMYLCASSLALDSGNTIYFGEGSWLTVV.

The gene calls are TRBV7-3 and TRBJ2-1; a possible D gene is TRBD1 (5 bases). The germline gives CDR1 SGHTA, CDR2 FQGTGA. The CDR3 contains 20 residues. The ends were cut back, 5 bases at V and 3 bases at J, with 29 bases in the middle. The DNA of the CDR3 is TGTGCCAGCAGCAACACCCCACAAGGGGAAGGAGTGGGTGTCTACAATGAGCAGTTCTTC. Translating gives CASSNTPQGEGVGVYNEQFF.

This sequence joins TRBV6-5 and TRBJ2-7; D remains ambiguous. This CDR3 has 14 residues. Germline V CDR1 and CDR2: MNHEY, SVGAGI. The V and J ends lost 6 bases and 3 bases respectively, with 15 bases between them. For the CDR3, the DNA is TGTGCCAGCAGAGCGCTTGAGGTCGGCTACGAGCAGTACTTC. This codes for CASRALEVGYEQYF.

This rearrangement joins TRBV6-2 or TRBV6-3 to TRBJ2-2, with D perhaps TRBD1 (5 bases). The V and J ends lost 6 bases and 3 bases respectively, with 11 bases between them. From germline, CDR1 is MNHEY and CDR2 SVGEGT. The CDR3 length is 14 residues. CDR3 DNA sequence: TGTGCCAGCAGCCCTCTAGGGGACACCGGGGAGCTGTTTTTT. Translation: CASSPLGDTGELFF.

This clone appeared a few times. The chain joins TRBV28 to TRBJ1-2; a possible D gene is TRBD1 (6 bases). Trimming pared 6 bases from V and 1 base from J, leaving 21 bases between. Germline CDR1 and CDR2: MDHEN and SYDVKM. This CDR3 is built from 17 residues. CDR3 protein: CASSLSPTGTYNYGYTF. The CDR3 DNA follows: TGTGCCAGCAGCCTAAGCCCGACAGGCACATATAACTATGGCTACACCTTC.

The V call is TRBV7-2, the J call TRBJ2-1; a weak D match, TRBD1 (6 bases). V was shortened by 1 base and J by 5 bases, with 9 bases between the two germline ends. Germline V lookup: CDR1 SGHTA, CDR2 FQGNSA. The CDR3 has 14 amino acids. The CDR3 sequence is CASSLGQGNNEQFF. In DNA form, the CDR3 reads TGTGCCAGCAGCTTAGGCCAGGGGAACAATGAGCAGTTCTTC.

The sample holds one count of this clone. J is TRBJ2-1 and V is TRBV5-1; D is undetermined. The V end lost 3 bases, the J end lost 5 bases, and 15 bases lay between the germline ends. CDR1 SGHRS and CDR2 YFSETQ come from the germline V gene. The CDR3 covers 15 residues. The CDR3 bases are TGCGCCAGCAGCTCCCTGCTCGCGAGTAACAATGAGCAGTTCTTC. Its translation is CASSSLLASNNEQFF.

The V and J genes are TRBV7-2 and TRBJ2-3, with a weak D call TRBD2 (5 bases). The CDR3 spans 15 residues. Germline values: CDR1 SGHTA, CDR2 FQGNSA. V lost 1 base, J lost 2 bases, and 10 bases lay in between. The CDR3 protein is CASSLVARNTDTQYF. CDR3 DNA sequence: TGTGCCAGCAGCTTAGTAGCGAGGAACACAGATACGCAGTATTTT.

The rearrangement joins TRBV6-1 to TRBJ2-7, with D unclear. CDR1 is MNHNS, CDR2 SASEGT, per germline. Trimming stripped 1 base from V and 6 bases from J, with 4 bases between. This CDR3 spans 11 amino acids. The CDR3 DNA reads as TGTGCCAGCAGTGAAGTCCCCGAGCAGTACTTC. This translates into CASSEVPEQYF.

The chain links TRBV7-9 to TRBJ2-5; 9 bases map to TRBD2. Germline V CDR1 and CDR2: SEHNR, FQNEAQ (reference sequence). The ends lost 8 bases at V and 1 base at J; junction bases unmatched: 5. The CDR3 is made up of 14 amino acids. The DNA of the CDR3 is TGTGCCAGCGGAGGGCGGGGGGGCCAAGAGACCCAGTACTTC. Its translation: CASGGRGGQETQYF.

The chain has TRBV3-1 (or the pseudogene TRBV3-2) and TRBJ2-7; possible D gene TRBD1, 5 bases. The germline gives CDR1 LGHDT, CDR2 YNNKEL (reference sequence). The CDR3 has 17 residues. The V end lost 0 bases, the J end lost 2 bases, and 17 bases lay between the germline ends. The CDR3 loop is CASSQDPNRFVPYEQYF. The CDR3 nucleotides read TGTGCCAGCAGCCAAGATCCCAACAGGTTCGTCCCCTACGAGCAGTACTTC.

The gene calls are TRBV7-3 and TRBJ2-5; D is perhaps TRBD1 or TRBD2 (6 bases each). Trimming cost V 2 bases and J 2 bases, with 12 bases left between them. The CDR3 is 15 amino acids. Germline loops: CDR1 SGHTA, CDR2 FQGTGA. The CDR3 nucleotides are TGTGCCAGCAGCTTAGGGAGGCAGGGGCAAGAGACCCAGTACTTC. Its translation is CASSLGRQGQETQYF.

This chain joins TRBV5-1 and TRBJ2-7; 12 positions match TRBD2. The CDR3 runs to 16 residues. The V gene's germline CDR1 is SGHRS and CDR2 YFSETQ. The J segment lost 1 base and the V segment lost 4 bases, leaving 6 bases of the junction unmatched. CDR3 sequence (DNA): TGCGCCAGCAGCCTACTGACTAGCGGGGGATCCTACGAGCAGTACTTC. Protein product: CASSLLTSGGSYEQYF.

This chain links TRBV4-1 with TRBJ1-2, with a weak D call TRBD1 (6 bases). The germline V gene encodes CDR1 MGHRA and CDR2 YSYEKL. The CDR3 spans 15 residues. V was clipped by 4 bases and J by 2 bases, with 14 bases between them. The CDR3 region is CASSLTGQTNYGYTF. The DNA for the CDR3 is TGCGCCAGCAGCCTAACTGGACAGACAAACTATGGCTACACCTTC.

The chain employs TRBV12-3 or TRBV12-4 and TRBJ2-7; a weak D match, TRBD1 (6 bases). The CDR3 is 13 amino acids. V shed 2 bases and J shed 4 bases, with 9 bases lying between them. The CDR3 region is CASSLQGYYEQYF. CDR3 coding DNA: TGTGCCAGCAGTTTACAGGGGTATTACGAGCAGTACTTC.